Listed below are T cell receptor beta chains from one sample, sequenced in a study of T cell repertoires in cytomegalovirus infection. Antigens for these TCRs are unknown. MiXCR was run by TCRdb on the reads, yielding one entry per CDR3 protein. This table holds approximately 590,000 distinct CDR3 sequences, 40% found once. Sample: cultured PBMCs, taken from culture after CMV antigen stimulation. Receptors originate from a human donor in good health (CMV status not recorded). Some clones in this sample may be carry-over from other donors' samples. Each CDR3 is given with its conserved first and last residue. The D gene is left open where the match is weak. A row's size may be missing; if present it is once, few, many or a size class.

cdr3_nt | cdr3_aa | j_call | clone_size | d_call | v_call
TGTGCCAGTCGCCTCCGGGACAGGCTAACAACTAATGAAAAACTGTTTTTT | CASRLRDRLTTNEKLFF | TRBJ1-4 | . | TRBD1 | TRBV6-1
TGTGCCAGCAGCTTAGCCCGGTCTGGGGCCAACGTCCTGACTTTC | CASSLARSGANVLTF | TRBJ2-6 | few | . | TRBV7-2
TGTGCCAGCAGTTACGGCCAGGACCACACAGATACGCAGTATTTT | CASSYGQDHTDTQYF | TRBJ2-3 | . | . | TRBV12-3/TRBV12-4
TGTGCCAGTGGGACAGGGAGGAATTCACCCCTCCACTTT | CASGTGRNSPLHF | TRBJ1-6 | few | TRBD1 | TRBV7-6
TGTGCCAGCAGGACGGGGGGGGGCTCATCGTACGAGCAGTACTTC | CASRTGGGSSYEQYF | TRBJ2-7 | . | TRBD2 | TRBV4-1
TGTGCCAGCAGTTTAGAGCCCCCTCCAAATACGCAGTATTTT | CASSLEPPPNTQYF | TRBJ2-3 | few | . | TRBV27
TGTGCCAGCAGAGACCCCGGGACGGCGAAAGAGGAGCAGTACTTC | CASRDPGTAKEEQYF | TRBJ2-7 | once | . | TRBV6-2/TRBV6-3
TGTGCCAGCAGACCGGACAGGGGGCGGGACAATGAGCAGTTCTTC | CASRPDRGRDNEQFF | TRBJ2-1 | . | TRBD1 | TRBV7-8
TGTGCCAGCAGTGAACTTCCAGGGTCTGGAAACACCATATATTTT | CASSELPGSGNTIYF | TRBJ1-3 | . | . | TRBV2
TGTGCCAGCAGCGTGACCGTAACACGCTCCTACAATGAGCAGTTCTTC | CASSVTVTRSYNEQFF | TRBJ2-1 | few | . | TRBV11-2
TGTGCCAGCAGTCAGGGTTCCCGCAATCAGCCCCAGCATTTT | CASSQGSRNQPQHF | TRBJ1-5 | few | . | TRBV2
TGTGCCAGCAGCTCCCTAAGTTCCGGGGCCAACGTCCTGACTTTC | CASSSLSSGANVLTF | TRBJ2-6 | . | . | TRBV5-6
TGTGCCAGCAGCTTAGCAACCAGCGAGCAGTACTTC | CASSLATSEQYF | TRBJ2-7 | few | . | TRBV7-9
TGTGCCAGCAGTCGGGACAGCGCTAACTATGGCTACACCTTT | CASSRDSANYGYTF | TRBJ1-2 | few | TRBD1 | TRBV7-2
TGCGCCAGCAGCCAAGGGGGGGGAGTTGGTGAGCAGTTCTTC | CASSQGGGVGEQFF | TRBJ2-1 | . | TRBD2 | TRBV4-1
TGTGCCAGCAGGTACTTGAGGGGGCCCTACGAGCAGTACTTC | CASRYLRGPYEQYF | TRBJ2-7 | . | TRBD1 | TRBV2
TGTGCCAGCAGCCCAGGACTAGTCGGGGGGGTAAAGCAGTTCTTC | CASSPGLVGGVKQFF | TRBJ2-1 | . | TRBD2 | TRBV11-2
TGTGCCAGCAAAGTGACTAGCGGGACGAATGAGCAGTTCTTC | CASKVTSGTNEQFF | TRBJ2-1 | . | TRBD2 | TRBV6-1
TGTGCCAGCAGACTCAGGGAGGAGACCCAGTACTTC | CASRLREETQYF | TRBJ2-5 | many | . | TRBV7-2
TGTGCCAGCAGCGCCCGACAGGGGTCTGTTGGCTACACCTTC | CASSARQGSVGYTF | TRBJ1-2 | few | TRBD1 | TRBV7-6
TGTGCCAGCAGCTTAGGACCGATTCAGTACTTC | CASSLGPIQYF | TRBJ2-4 | few | . | TRBV13
TGCGCCAGCAGCTTGGGAGTTACTCCCGAGAATTCACCCCTCCACTTT | CASSLGVTPENSPLHF | TRBJ1-6 | . | . | TRBV5-1
TGTGCCAGCAGCCGGCCCCCGTGGGGCTCCTATAATTCACCCCTCCACTTT | CASSRPPWGSYNSPLHF | TRBJ1-6 | . | . | TRBV3-1
TGTGCCAGCAGTTTAGTGGGGATAGCGGGGGGTCATCATGAGCAGTTCTTC | CASSLVGIAGGHHEQFF | TRBJ2-1 | . | TRBD2 | TRBV12-3/TRBV12-4
TGTGCCAGCAGCTCCAATCCTGGAAACACCATATATTTT | CASSSNPGNTIYF | TRBJ1-3 | . | . | TRBV7-3
TGTGCCAGCTCACCTGGACTAGTCCTGTGGGAGCTGTTTTTT | CASSPGLVLWELFF | TRBJ2-2 | . | TRBD2 | TRBV18
TGTGCCAGCAGGGGACTAGCGGGGTCCTACAATGAGCAGTTCTTC | CASRGLAGSYNEQFF | TRBJ2-1 | few | TRBD2 | TRBV7-8
TGTGCCAGCAGCTTAATGGCCGCAGGGGGGAATGGCTACACCTTC | CASSLMAAGGNGYTF | TRBJ1-2 | few | TRBD1 | TRBV7-2
TGTGCCAGCAGCCCGTACGTGAGTGAGCGGGGGAACACCGGGGAGCTGTTTTTT | CASSPYVSERGNTGELFF | TRBJ2-2 | . | TRBD2 | TRBV11-1
TGTGCCAGCAGAAGCGGGACTAGCTTCACCGGGGAGCTGTTTTTT | CASRSGTSFTGELFF | TRBJ2-2 | . | TRBD2 | TRBV6-1
TGTGCCAGCACTAGGGACAGGGAACGGCCCCAGCATTTT | CASTRDRERPQHF | TRBJ1-5 | . | TRBD1 | TRBV2
TGTGCCAGCACTCCGGCCGGGGCCTTCGATACGCAGTATTTT | CASTPAGAFDTQYF | TRBJ2-3 | few | . | TRBV7-2
TGTGCCAGCAGTGAAGACTACGGCTACGAGCAGTACTTC | CASSEDYGYEQYF | TRBJ2-7 | . | . | TRBV2
TGTGCCACCAGTGATTTAACTACAGGCTACATAGCAGGCAATCAGCCCCAGCATTTT | CATSDLTTGYIAGNQPQHF | TRBJ1-5 | . | . | TRBV24-1
TGTGCCACCAGCGGAGGCTACGAGCAGTACTTC | CATSGGYEQYF | TRBJ2-7 | once | . | TRBV15
TGTGCCAGCAGCTTTGATCTCCTTACGCAGTATTTT | CASSFDLLTQYF | TRBJ2-3 | many | . | TRBV7-2
TGTGCCAGCAGCCTGTGGAATAAGAAGGGGCAGTTCTTC | CASSLWNKKGQFF | TRBJ2-1 | . | . | TRBV11-1
TGTGCTAGTGGTCTACTACACGGGTTGACTGAAGCTTTCTTT | CASGLLHGLTEAFF | TRBJ1-1 | few | . | TRBV12-5
TGTGCCAGCAGCCAACGTACGGGGAGAAATGGCTACACCTTC | CASSQRTGRNGYTF | TRBJ1-2 | once | . | TRBV3-1
TGTGCCAGCAGTTTAAATGAGTTTTTTGAAAAACTGTTTTTT | CASSLNEFFEKLFF | TRBJ1-4 | few | . | TRBV12-3/TRBV12-4
TGTGCCAGCAGTCACAGGGGCTCCTACGAGCAGTACTTC | CASSHRGSYEQYF | TRBJ2-7 | . | TRBD1 | TRBV27
TGTGCCAGCAGTGAATATGGGTGGATGGGGGGCTACACCTTC | CASSEYGWMGGYTF | TRBJ1-2 | few | . | TRBV25-1